Listed below are T cell receptor beta chains from one sample, sequenced in a study of blood T cell repertoires in COVID-19. Data came from immunoSEQ multiplex PCR; TCRdb stores just in-frame clones and leaves some out. The data contain over 600,000 clones, approximately 90% of them singletons. The sequenced sample consisted of peripheral blood. All receptors come from a woman in her late teens or twenties with acute or convalescent COVID-19. The conserved cysteine and the conserved F or W are not part of the CDR3 here.

v_gene	j_gene	CDR3aa
TRBV13	TRBJ1-1	ASSSGIRDTEAF
TRBV12-3/TRBV12-4	TRBJ1-2	ASSLEDRGRYT
TRBV11-2	TRBJ2-1	ASRGQGQGPVKGQF
TRBV12-5	TRBJ2-1	ASGSRQGALEQF
TRBV28	TRBJ2-2	ASTEANTGELF
TRBV27	TRBJ2-7	ASSLTGASYEQY
TRBV19	TRBJ1-2	ASSMDIAYGYT
TRBV6-5	TRBJ1-1	ASRRQGRETEAF
TRBV5-1	TRBJ1-5	ASSLEAGDNQPQH
TRBV14	TRBJ1-2	ASSLGRRYGYT
TRBV7-8	TRBJ2-1	ASSLYGLAGDEQF
TRBV7-9	TRBJ1-5	ASSFGQGLQPQH
TRBV18	TRBJ1-1	ASSPRAGVLKKGF